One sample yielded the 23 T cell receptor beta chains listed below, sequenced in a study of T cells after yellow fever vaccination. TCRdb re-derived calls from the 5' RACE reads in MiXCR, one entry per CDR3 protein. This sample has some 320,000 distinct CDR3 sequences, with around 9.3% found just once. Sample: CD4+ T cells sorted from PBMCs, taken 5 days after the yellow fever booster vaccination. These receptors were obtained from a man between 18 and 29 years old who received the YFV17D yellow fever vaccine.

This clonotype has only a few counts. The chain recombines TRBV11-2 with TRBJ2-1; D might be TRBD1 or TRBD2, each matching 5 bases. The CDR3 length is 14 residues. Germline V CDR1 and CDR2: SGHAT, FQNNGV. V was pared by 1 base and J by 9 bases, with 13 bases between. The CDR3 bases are TGTGCCAGCAGCTTAGCCAACCGGGGCTTTGAGCAGTTCTTC. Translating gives CASSLANRGFEQFF.

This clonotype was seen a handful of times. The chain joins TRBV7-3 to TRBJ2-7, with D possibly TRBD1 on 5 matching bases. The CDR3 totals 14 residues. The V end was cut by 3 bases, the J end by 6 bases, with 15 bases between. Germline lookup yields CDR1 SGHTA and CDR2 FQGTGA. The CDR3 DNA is TGTGCCAGCAGCTTGTCAGGGATCCTCTGCGAGCAGTACGTC. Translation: CASSLSGILCEQYV.

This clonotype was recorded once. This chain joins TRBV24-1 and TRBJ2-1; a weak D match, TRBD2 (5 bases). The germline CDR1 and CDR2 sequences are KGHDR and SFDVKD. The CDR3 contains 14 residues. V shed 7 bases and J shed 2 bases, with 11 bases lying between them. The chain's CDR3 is CATRDSRAYNEQFF. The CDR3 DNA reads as TGTGCCACCAGGGACTCGCGTGCCTACAATGAGCAGTTCTTC.

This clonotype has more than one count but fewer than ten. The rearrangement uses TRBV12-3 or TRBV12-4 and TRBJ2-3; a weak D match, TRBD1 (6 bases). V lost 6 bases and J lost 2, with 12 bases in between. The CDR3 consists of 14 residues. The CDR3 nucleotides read TGTGCCAGCAGCCGGACAGAGTCCACAGATACGCAGTATTTT. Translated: CASSRTESTDTQYF.

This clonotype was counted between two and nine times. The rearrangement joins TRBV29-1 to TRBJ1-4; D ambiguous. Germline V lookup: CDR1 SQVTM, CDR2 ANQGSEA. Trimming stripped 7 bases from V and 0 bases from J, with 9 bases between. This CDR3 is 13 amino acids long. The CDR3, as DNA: TGCAGCGCCACAGATTCAACTAATGAAAAACTGTTTTTT. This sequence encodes CSATDSTNEKLFF.

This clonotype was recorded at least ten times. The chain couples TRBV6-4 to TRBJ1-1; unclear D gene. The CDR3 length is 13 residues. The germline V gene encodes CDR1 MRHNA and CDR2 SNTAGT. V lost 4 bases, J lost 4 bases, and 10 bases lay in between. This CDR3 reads CASSGEMGTEAFF. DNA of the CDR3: TGTGCCAGCAGTGGAGAGATGGGCACTGAAGCTTTCTTT.

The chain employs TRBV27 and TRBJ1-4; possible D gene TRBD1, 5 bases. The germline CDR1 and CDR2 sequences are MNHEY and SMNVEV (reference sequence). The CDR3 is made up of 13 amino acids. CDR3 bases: TGTGGCTGGGGGGTAAAGACTAATGAAAAACTGTTTTTT. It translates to CGWGVKTNEKLFF. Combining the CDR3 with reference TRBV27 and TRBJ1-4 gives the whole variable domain EAQVTQNPRYLITVTGKKLTVTCSQNMNHEYMSWYRQDPGLGLRQIYYSMNVEVTDKGDVPEGYKVSRKEKRNFPLILESPSPNQTSLYFCGWGVKTNEKLFFGSGTQLSVL.

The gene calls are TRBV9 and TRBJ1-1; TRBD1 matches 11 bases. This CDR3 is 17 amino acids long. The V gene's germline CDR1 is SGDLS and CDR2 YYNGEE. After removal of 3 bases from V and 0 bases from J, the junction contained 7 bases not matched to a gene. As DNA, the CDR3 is TGTGCCAGCAGCGCCGGAGGACAGGGGGCCGTGAACACTGAAGCTTTCTTT. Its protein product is CASSAGGQGAVNTEAFF.

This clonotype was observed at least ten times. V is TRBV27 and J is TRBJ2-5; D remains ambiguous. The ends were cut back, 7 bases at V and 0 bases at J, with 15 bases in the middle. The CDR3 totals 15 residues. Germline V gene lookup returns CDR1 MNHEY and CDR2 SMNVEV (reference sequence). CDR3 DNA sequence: TGTGCCAGCATGGTAACGGGCCCCTACCAAGAGACCCAGTACTTC. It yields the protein CASMVTGPYQETQYF.

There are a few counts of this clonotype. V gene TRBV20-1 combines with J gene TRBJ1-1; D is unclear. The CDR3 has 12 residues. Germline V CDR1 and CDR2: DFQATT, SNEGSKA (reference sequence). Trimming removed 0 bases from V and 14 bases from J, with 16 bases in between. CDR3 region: CSARDIDRGEFF. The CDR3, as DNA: TGCAGTGCTAGAGACATCGACCGTGGTGAATTCTTT.

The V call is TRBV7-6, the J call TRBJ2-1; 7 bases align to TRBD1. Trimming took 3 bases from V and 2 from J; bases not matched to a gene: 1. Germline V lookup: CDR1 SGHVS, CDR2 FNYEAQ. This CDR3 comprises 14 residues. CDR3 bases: TGTGCCAGCAGCTTCGGACAGGCCTACAATGAGCAGTTCTTC. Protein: CASSFGQAYNEQFF.

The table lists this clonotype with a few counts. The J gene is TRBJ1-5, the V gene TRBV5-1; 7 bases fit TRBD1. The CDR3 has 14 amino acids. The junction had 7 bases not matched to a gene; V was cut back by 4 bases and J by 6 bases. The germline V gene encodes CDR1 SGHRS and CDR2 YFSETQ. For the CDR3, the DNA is TGCGCCAGCAGCCCCGGGACAGCGGGTCAGCCCCAGCATTTT. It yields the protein CASSPGTAGQPQHF.

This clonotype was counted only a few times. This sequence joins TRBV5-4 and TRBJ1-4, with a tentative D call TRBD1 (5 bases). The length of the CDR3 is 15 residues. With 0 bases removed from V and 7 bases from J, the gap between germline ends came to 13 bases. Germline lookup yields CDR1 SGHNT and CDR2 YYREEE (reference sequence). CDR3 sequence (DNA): TGTGCCAGCAGCTTGGGGGGAGCGCAGGGTGAAAAACTGTTTTTT. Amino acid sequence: CASSLGGAQGEKLFF.

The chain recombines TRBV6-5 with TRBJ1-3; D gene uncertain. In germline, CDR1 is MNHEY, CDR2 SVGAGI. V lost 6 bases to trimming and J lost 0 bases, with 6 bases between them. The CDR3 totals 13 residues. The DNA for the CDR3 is TGTGCCAGCAGCCGAATCTCTGGAAACACCATATATTTT. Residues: CASSRISGNTIYF.

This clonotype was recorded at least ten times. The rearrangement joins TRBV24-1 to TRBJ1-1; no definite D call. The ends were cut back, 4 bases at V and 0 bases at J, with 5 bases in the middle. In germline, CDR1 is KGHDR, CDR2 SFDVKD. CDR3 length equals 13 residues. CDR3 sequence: CATSDYMNTEAFF. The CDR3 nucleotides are TGTGCCACCAGTGACTACATGAACACTGAAGCTTTCTTT.

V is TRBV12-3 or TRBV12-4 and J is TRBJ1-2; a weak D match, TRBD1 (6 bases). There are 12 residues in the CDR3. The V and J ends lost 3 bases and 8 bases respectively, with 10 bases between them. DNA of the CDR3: TGTGCCAGCAGTTTGGGGGCGAGGGGCTACACCTTC. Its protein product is CASSLGARGYTF.

The CDR3 nucleotides read TGCGCCAGCAGCTCCCGGACGCCGGGGTCTTCACCCCTCCACTTT. Translated, it gives CASSSRTPGSSPLHF. The gene calls are TRBV5-1 and TRBJ1-6; D gene ambiguous. Germline V CDR1 and CDR2: SGHRS, YFSETQ. Trimming left V 3 bases short and J 9 bases short, with 16 bases between. This CDR3 is built from 15 residues. Full variable domain (rest looked up from reference TRBV5-1 and TRBJ1-6): KAGVTQTPRYLIKTRGQQVTLSCSPISGHRSVSWYQQTPGQGLQFLFEYFSETQRNKGNFPGRFSGRQFSNSRSEMNVSTLELGDSALYLCASSSRTPGSSPLHFGNGTRLTVT.

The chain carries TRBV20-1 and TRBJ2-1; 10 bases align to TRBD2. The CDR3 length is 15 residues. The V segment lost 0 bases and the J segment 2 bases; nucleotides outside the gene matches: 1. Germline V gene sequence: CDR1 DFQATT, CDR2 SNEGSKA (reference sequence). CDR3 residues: CSARELAGAYNEQFF. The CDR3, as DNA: TGCAGTGCTAGAGAGCTAGCGGGGGCCTACAATGAGCAGTTCTTC.

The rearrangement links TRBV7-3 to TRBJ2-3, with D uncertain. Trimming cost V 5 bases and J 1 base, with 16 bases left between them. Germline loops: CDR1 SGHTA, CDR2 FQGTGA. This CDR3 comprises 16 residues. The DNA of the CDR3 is TGTGCCAGCAGCCCTTATGGAGCCGCAGGCACAGATACGCAGTATTTT. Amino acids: CASSPYGAAGTDTQYF.

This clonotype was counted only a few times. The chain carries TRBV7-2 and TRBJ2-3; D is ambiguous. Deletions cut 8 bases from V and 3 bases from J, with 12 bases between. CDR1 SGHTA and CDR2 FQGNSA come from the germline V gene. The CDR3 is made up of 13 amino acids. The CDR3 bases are TGTGCCAGCCGGGTTGGTGGGACAGATACGCAGTATTTT. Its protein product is CASRVGGTDTQYF.

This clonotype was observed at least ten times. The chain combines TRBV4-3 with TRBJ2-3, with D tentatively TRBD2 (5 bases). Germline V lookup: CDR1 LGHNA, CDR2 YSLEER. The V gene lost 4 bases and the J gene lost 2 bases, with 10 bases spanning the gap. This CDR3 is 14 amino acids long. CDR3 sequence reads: CASSPSGDTDTQYF. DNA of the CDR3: TGCGCCAGCAGCCCGAGCGGTGACACAGATACGCAGTATTTT.

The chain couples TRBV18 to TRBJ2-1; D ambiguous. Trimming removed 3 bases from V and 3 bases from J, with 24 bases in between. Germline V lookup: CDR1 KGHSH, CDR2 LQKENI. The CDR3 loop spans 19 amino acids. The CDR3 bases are TGTGCCAGCTCACCTCAAATAGTTCTGAGCGCAATTGGCTACAATGAGCAGTTCTTC. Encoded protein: CASSPQIVLSAIGYNEQFF.

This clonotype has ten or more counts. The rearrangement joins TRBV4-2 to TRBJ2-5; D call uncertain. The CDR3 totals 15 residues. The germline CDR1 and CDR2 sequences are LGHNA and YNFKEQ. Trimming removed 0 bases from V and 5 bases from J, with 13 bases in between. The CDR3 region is CASSQERGKWETQYF. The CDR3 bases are TGTGCCAGCAGCCAAGAACGTGGCAAATGGGAGACCCAGTACTTC.